The rows below give T cell receptor beta chains drawn from one sample of a study of T cell responses to AZD1222 COVID-19 vaccine. Libraries were prepared by immunoSEQ multiplex PCR; TCRdb keeps only in-frame clonotypes and omits some of them. The repertoire has some 120,000 clones, less than 90% of them found once; the top ten carry 8.5% to 10%. The sample here was peripheral blood, taken on day 0 of AZD1222 vaccination. The source is an adult in good health. Each CDR3 is given with its conserved first and last residue. A D gene is named only where the DNA matches it firmly. Expanded clones are given a class, and other clones once, few, many or no size at all.

v_call	j_call	d_call	clone_size	cdr3_nt	cdr3_aa
TRBV3-1/TRBV3-2	TRBJ2-2	.	few	TGTGCCAGCGGTTCTCTAAACACCGGGGAGCTGTTTTTT	CASGSLNTGELFF
TRBV21-1	TRBJ2-7	.	.	TGTGCCAGCATCCTGTGGACAGGTTGTAACGAGCAGTACTTC	CASILWTGCNEQYF
TRBV5-1	TRBJ2-7	.	.	TGCGCCAGCAGCTTGGCCATGGGGCAGGCCGAGCAGTACTTC	CASSLAMGQAEQYF
TRBV4-2	TRBJ1-2	TRBD1	.	TGTGCCAGCAGCCAACCCGGACAGGGAGAAGGGTATGGCTACACCTTC	CASSQPGQGEGYGYTF
TRBV27	TRBJ1-4	.	.	TGTGCCAGCAGGCGGGCGGCTACTAATGAAAAACTGTTTTTT	CASRRAATNEKLFF
TRBV2	TRBJ2-7	.	.	TGTGCCAGCAGTGAATTGGCCAGAAAAACCTACGAGCAGTACTTC	CASSELARKTYEQYF
TRBV29-1	TRBJ2-3	.	.	TGCAGCTTCGTCGGCGGCTCTGCTGGAGATACGCAGTATTTT	CSFVGGSAGDTQYF
TRBV24-1	TRBJ2-5	.	.	TGTGCCACCAGTGATCCTAGGTTCCTCGAGACCCAGTACTTC	CATSDPRFLETQYF
TRBV4-1	TRBJ1-2	.	.	TGCGCCAGCAGCCAAGAAAACACGTACTATGGCTACACCTTC	CASSQENTYYGYTF
TRBV5-4	TRBJ2-7	TRBD1	few	TGTGCCAGCAGCGCCCCGGACAGGGTCTACGAGCAGTACTTC	CASSAPDRVYEQYF
TRBV7-9	TRBJ2-7	TRBD2	medium-sized	TGTGCCAGCAGCCCCTCCGGACTAGGCTACGAGCAGTACTTC	CASSPSGLGYEQYF
TRBV9	TRBJ1-1	.	.	TGTGCCAGTAGCGTAGGGTGGGGACAGAACACTGAAGCTTTCTTT	CASSVGWGQNTEAFF
TRBV2	TRBJ2-7	TRBD2	few	TGTGCCAGCCTGCTTAGACTAGCGGGAGCCTACGAGCAGTACTTC	CASLLRLAGAYEQYF
TRBV3-1/TRBV3-2	TRBJ2-1	TRBD2	.	TGTGCCAGCGTCCAGGGACTAGCGTCGAATGAGCAGTTCTTC	CASVQGLASNEQFF
TRBV7-2	TRBJ2-7	.	.	TGTGCCAGCTCCCTAACGGGAGCTTCCTACGAGCAGTACTTC	CASSLTGASYEQYF
TRBV7-3	TRBJ2-2	.	.	TGTGCCAGCAGCCCAGTAGGCAGCACGAACACCGGGGAGCTGTTTTTT	CASSPVGSTNTGELFF
TRBV11-3	TRBJ1-6	TRBD1	.	TGTGCCAGCAGCTGGCGGGGACAGGGAAATTCACCCCTCCACTTT	CASSWRGQGNSPLHF
TRBV7-9	TRBJ2-1	TRBD2	.	TGTGCCAGCAGCTCCGGACTAGCGACTTACAATGAGCAGTTCTTC	CASSSGLATYNEQFF
TRBV28	TRBJ2-7	.	few	TGTGCCAGCAGTCCACCGGGACGGAATGGCGAGCAGTACTTC	CASSPPGRNGEQYF
TRBV7-9	TRBJ1-1	.	.	TGTGCCAGCAGCTTTCACAGGGACACTGAAGCTTTCTTT	CASSFHRDTEAFF
TRBV6-2/TRBV6-3	TRBJ2-7	TRBD2	.	TGTGCCAGCAGCACCGCGGGAGCCAGCTCCTACGAGCAGTACTTC	CASSTAGASSYEQYF
TRBV24-1	TRBJ2-1	.	.	TGTGCCACCAGTGATTGGGTCTCAGGATCTGAGCAGTTCTTC	CATSDWVSGSEQFF
TRBV3-1/TRBV3-2	TRBJ2-7	.	.	TGTGCCAGCAGCCAGACTTCCTACGAGCAGTACTTC	CASSQTSYEQYF
TRBV9	TRBJ2-5	TRBD2	.	TGTGCCAGCAGCGTAGACGGGGGGACTCAAGAGACCCAGTACTTC	CASSVDGGTQETQYF
TRBV6-5	TRBJ2-1	.	.	TGTGCCAGCGGTTCACAGGCCAGCTCCTACAATGAGCAGTTCTTC	CASGSQASSYNEQFF
TRBV27	TRBJ2-5	TRBD2	.	TGTGCCAGCGGTTGGGGGGTAGCGGGGAAGACCCAGTACTTC	CASGWGVAGKTQYF
TRBV7-2	TRBJ1-6	.	few	TGTGCCAGCAGCTTAGCTCAGGCCGCGAATTCACCCCTCCACTTT	CASSLAQAANSPLHF
TRBV16	TRBJ2-5	TRBD2	few	TGTGCCAGCAGCCAATCCCAGAACGTAGCGGGACTAGCTATGGAGACCCAGTACTTC	CASSQSQNVAGLAMETQYF
TRBV10-3	TRBJ2-7	.	.	TGTGCCATCAGTGACCGTGAAACGGCCAACGAGCAGTACTTC	CAISDRETANEQYF
TRBV11-3	TRBJ2-7	TRBD2	.	TGTGCCAGCACAGTAGCGGGAGGAACCTACGAGCAGTACTTC	CASTVAGGTYEQYF
TRBV7-6	TRBJ2-7	.	.	TGTGCCAGCAGCCCGGGACACAACTACGAGCAGTACTTC	CASSPGHNYEQYF
TRBV6-5	TRBJ2-2	.	.	TGTGCCAGCGCGGACGGGGGGCGAACCGGGGAGCTGTTTTTT	CASADGGRTGELFF
TRBV9	TRBJ2-7	TRBD1	.	TGTGCCAGCAGCGTCCGGACAGGGCTCTCCTACGAGCAGTACTTC	CASSVRTGLSYEQYF
TRBV2	TRBJ1-4	TRBD1	.	TGTGCCAGCACCGAGACAGGGGGCGATAATGAAAAACTGTTTTTT	CASTETGGDNEKLFF
TRBV29-1	TRBJ2-7	.	once	TGCAGCACAGTCTCGCCCCCAGGCTACGAGCAGTACTTC	CSTVSPPGYEQYF
TRBV7-8	TRBJ1-3	.	few	TGTGCCAGCAGCTTAGCGTCCTATTTCGGGGGAAACACCATATATTTT	CASSLASYFGGNTIYF
TRBV7-8	TRBJ1-1	.	.	TGTGCCAGCAGCTTAATGGTGAACACTGAAGCTTTCTTT	CASSLMVNTEAFF
TRBV27	TRBJ1-2	.	.	TGTGCCAGCAGCCAGGGAGGCTATGGCTACACCTTC	CASSQGGYGYTF
TRBV6-5	TRBJ1-3	.	few	TGTGCCAGCCAGCTGGGAAACACCATATATTTT	CASQLGNTIYF
TRBV5-1	TRBJ1-4	.	.	TGCGCCAGCAGCTTAGTACAGGAGATGGACGAAAAACTGTTTTTT	CASSLVQEMDEKLFF
TRBV18	TRBJ2-3	TRBD2	once	TGTGCCAGCTCCCCGGGACTAGCGGGGGTCACAGATACGCAGTATTTT	CASSPGLAGVTDTQYF
TRBV6-5	TRBJ1-2	.	.	TGTGCCAGCAGAACCATCGGTCCCAACTATGGCTACACCTTC	CASRTIGPNYGYTF
TRBV6-1	TRBJ2-7	TRBD2	.	TGTGCCAGCAGTGAATTCGACGGGGGGGCCTACTACGAGCAGTACTTC	CASSEFDGGAYYEQYF
TRBV27	TRBJ2-1	.	.	TGTGCCAGCAGGACGGGGAATGAGCAGTTCTTC	CASRTGNEQFF
TRBV7-8	TRBJ2-2	TRBD2	.	TGTGCCAGCAGCCCCTTAAGGGTTATCGGAGGACTAGTTAGCGGGGAGCTGTTTTTT	CASSPLRVIGGLVSGELFF